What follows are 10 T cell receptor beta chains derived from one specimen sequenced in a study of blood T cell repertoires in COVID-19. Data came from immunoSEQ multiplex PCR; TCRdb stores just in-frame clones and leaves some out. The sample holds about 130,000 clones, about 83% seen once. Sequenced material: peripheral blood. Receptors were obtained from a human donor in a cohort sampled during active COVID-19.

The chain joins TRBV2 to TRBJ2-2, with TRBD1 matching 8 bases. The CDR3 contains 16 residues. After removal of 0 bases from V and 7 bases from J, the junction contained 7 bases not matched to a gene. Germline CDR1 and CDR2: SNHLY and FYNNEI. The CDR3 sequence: CASSEARQGAGGELFF. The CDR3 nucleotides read TGTGCCAGCAGTGAAGCTCGGCAGGGGGCAGGCGGGGAGCTGTTTTTT. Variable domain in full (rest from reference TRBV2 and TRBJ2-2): EPEVTQTPSHQVTQMGQEVILRCVPISNHLYFYWYRQILGQKVEFLVSFYNNEISEKSEIFDDQFSVERPDGSNFTLKIRSTKLEDSAMYFCASSEARQGAGGELFFGEGSRLTVL.

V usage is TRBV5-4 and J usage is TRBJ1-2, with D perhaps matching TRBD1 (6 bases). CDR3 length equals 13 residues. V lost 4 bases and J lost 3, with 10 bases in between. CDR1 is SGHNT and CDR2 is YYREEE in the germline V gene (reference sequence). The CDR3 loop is CASSQAGDYGYTF. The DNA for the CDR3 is TGTGCCAGCAGCCAGGCAGGGGACTATGGCTACACCTTC. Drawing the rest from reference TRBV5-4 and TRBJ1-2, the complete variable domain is ETGVTQSPTHLIKTRGQQVTLRCSSQSGHNTVSWYQQALGQGPQFIFQYYREEENGRGNFPPRFSGLQFPNYSSELNVNALELDDSALYLCASSQAGDYGYTFGSGTRLTVV.

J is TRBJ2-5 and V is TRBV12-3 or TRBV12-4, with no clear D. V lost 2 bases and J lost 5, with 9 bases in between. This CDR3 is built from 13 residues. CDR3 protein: CASSLNSLETQYF. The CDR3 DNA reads TGTGCCAGCAGTTTAAATTCTCTGGAGACCCAGTACTTC.

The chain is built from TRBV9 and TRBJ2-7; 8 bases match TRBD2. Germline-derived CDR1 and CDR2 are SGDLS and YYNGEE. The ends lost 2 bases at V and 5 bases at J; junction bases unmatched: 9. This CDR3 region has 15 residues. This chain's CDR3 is CASSVQGLAPDEQYF. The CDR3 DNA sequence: TGTGCCAGCAGCGTCCAAGGACTAGCCCCCGACGAGCAGTACTTC. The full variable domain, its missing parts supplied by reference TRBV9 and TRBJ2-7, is DSGVTQTPKHLITATGQRVTLRCSPRSGDLSVYWYQQSLDQGLQFLIQYYNGEERAKGNILERFSAQQFPDLHSELNLSSLELGDSALYFCASSVQGLAPDEQYFGPGTRLTVT.

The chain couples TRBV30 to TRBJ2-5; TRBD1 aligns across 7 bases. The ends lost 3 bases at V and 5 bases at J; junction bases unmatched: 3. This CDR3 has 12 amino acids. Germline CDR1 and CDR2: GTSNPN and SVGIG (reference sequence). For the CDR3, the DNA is TGTGCCTGGAGCCTACAGGGGGAGACCCAGTACTTC. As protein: CAWSLQGETQYF.

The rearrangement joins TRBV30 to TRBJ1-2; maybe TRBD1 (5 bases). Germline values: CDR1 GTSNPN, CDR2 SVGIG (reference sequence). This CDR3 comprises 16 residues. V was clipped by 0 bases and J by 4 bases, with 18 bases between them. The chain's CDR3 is CAWSVRFRGESYGYTF. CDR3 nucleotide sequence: TGTGCCTGGAGTGTACGGTTTAGGGGCGAGAGCTATGGCTACACCTTC.

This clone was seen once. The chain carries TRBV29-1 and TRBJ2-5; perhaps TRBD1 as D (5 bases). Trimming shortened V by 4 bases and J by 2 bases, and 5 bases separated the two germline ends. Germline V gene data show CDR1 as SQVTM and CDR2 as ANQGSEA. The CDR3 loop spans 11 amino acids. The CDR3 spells CSVGQQETQYF. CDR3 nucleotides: TGCAGCGTTGGACAGCAAGAGACCCAGTACTTC.

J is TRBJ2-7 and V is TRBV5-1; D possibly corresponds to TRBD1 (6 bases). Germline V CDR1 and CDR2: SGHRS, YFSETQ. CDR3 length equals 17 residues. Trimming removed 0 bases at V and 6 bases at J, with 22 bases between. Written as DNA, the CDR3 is TGCGCCAGCAGCTTGGTATCCGGCAGTCAGGGGCAAAGCGAGCAGTACTTC. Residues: CASSLVSGSQGQSEQYF.

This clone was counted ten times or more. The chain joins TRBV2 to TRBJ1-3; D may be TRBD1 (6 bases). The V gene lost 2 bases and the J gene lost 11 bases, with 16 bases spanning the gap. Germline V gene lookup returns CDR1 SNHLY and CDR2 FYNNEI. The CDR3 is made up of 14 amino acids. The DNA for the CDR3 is TGTGCCAGCAGTGAAAACCCAGGGGCGATCTCCATATATTTT. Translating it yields CASSENPGAISIYF.

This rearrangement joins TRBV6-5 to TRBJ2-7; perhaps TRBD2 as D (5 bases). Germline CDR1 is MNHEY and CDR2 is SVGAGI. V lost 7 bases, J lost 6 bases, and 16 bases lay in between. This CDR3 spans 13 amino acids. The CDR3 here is CASTESNRGEQYF. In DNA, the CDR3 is TGTGCCAGCACCGAATCGAACCGGGGCGAGCAGTACTTC.